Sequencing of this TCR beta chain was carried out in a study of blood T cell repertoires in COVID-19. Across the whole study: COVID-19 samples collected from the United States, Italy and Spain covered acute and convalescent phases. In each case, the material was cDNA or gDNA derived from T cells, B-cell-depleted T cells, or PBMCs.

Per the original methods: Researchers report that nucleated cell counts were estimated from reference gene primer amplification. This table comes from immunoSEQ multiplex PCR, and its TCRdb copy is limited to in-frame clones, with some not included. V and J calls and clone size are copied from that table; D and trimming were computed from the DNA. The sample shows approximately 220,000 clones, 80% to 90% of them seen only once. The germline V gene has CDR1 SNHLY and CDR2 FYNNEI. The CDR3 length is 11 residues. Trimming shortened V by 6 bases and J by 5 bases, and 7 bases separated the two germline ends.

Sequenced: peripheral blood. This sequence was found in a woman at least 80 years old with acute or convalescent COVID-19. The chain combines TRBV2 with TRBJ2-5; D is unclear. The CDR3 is CASRIIETQYF. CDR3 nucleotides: TGTGCCAGCAGAATAATCGAGACCCAGTACTTC.